This T cell receptor (beta chain) comes out of a study of neurological immune-mediated disorders. Template-switch 5'RACE cDNA synthesis added a 10-nucleotide unique molecular identifier. Over 170 million TCR-beta sequences from 15-18 subjects came out of each sequencing run. One entry per CDR3 protein results from TCRdb running MiXCR on the 5' RACE reads. The repertoire holds about 60,000 distinct CDR3 sequences, with about 10% as singletons. V lost 6 bases and J lost 6; bases outside the gene matches: 20. CDR3 length equals 16 residues. Germline V lookup: CDR1 DFQATT, CDR2 SNEGSKA (reference sequence). Stated time point: longitudinal time-point 1 (baseline). Preparation of the unsorted libraries drew on 2 million PBMCs stored at -80 C. There are many counts of this clonotype. The target antigen is unknown. Study-wide points: Falling below healthy controls, multiple sclerosis showed the least TCR clonal expansion, while HTLV-1-associated myelopathy showed the most.

This receptor was obtained from a male donor with HTLV-1-associated myelopathy (HAM/TSP). Sequencing was done on a sample of PBMCs. The rearrangement uses TRBV20-1 and TRBJ2-7; 7 positions match TRBD2. CDR3 sequence (DNA): TGCAGTGCAAATGACTTTAATGGGGGGGGTTCTACCGAGCAGTACTTC. Translation: CSANDFNGGGSTEQYF.